The 4 T cell receptor beta chains listed next were all sequenced from one sample in a study of Graves' ophthalmopathy and Graves' hyperthyroidism. For repertoire sequencing, the TCR beta CDR3 regions were amplified from RNA transcripts. An initial RT-PCR round employing HTBI primers preceded a second-round multiplex PCR. TCRdb fed the multiplex PCR reads into MiXCR, producing one record per CDR3 protein. This table holds about 410,000 distinct CDR3 sequences, approximately 20% found once. The sample comprised peripheral blood. Receptors were obtained from a woman under 30 with Graves' ophthalmopathy.

The table lists this clonotype with many counts. The chain employs TRBV12-3 or TRBV12-4 and TRBJ2-7, with a tentative D call TRBD1 (6 bases). The CDR3 consists of 16 residues. V was cut by 6 bases and J by 3 bases, with 21 bases left in between. CDR3 protein: CASSTDAGLDSYEQYF. The CDR3 nucleotides read TGTGCCAGCAGCACGGATGCCGGCTTGGACAGCTACGAGCAGTACTTC.

This clonotype was seen ten or more times. The gene calls are TRBV15 and TRBJ2-7; D is possibly TRBD1 (6 bases). Germline CDR1 reads LNHNV; CDR2 reads YYDKDF (reference sequence). The CDR3 contains 16 residues. V shed 0 bases and J shed 4 bases, with 16 bases lying between them. The CDR3 DNA is TGTGCCACCAGCAGAGACAAAGGAGACAGGTTGTACGAGCAGTACTTC. Its translation is CATSRDKGDRLYEQYF. The full variable domain, with the rest looked up from reference TRBV15 and TRBJ2-7, is DAMVIQNPRYQVTQFGKPVTLSCSQTLNHNVMYWYQQKSSQAPKLLFHYYDKDFNNEADTPDNFQSRRPNTSFCFLDIRSPGLGDTAMYLCATSRDKGDRLYEQYFGPGTRLTVT.

This clonotype was found many times. The CDR3 here is CASARGEGQPQHF. CDR3 DNA sequence: TGTGCTAGTGCCCGAGGCGAGGGGCAGCCCCAGCATTTT. The chain has TRBV12-5 and TRBJ1-5; possible D gene TRBD1, 5 bases. Germline-derived CDR1 and CDR2 are LGHNT and FRNRAP. The CDR3 loop spans 13 amino acids. The V end was cut by 7 bases, the J end by 7 bases, with 14 bases between.

This chain uses TRBV12-3 or TRBV12-4 with TRBJ1-1; D is ambiguous. V was trimmed by 3 bases and J by 3 bases, leaving 14 bases between them. This CDR3 is built from 15 residues. CDR3 sequence: CASSFSRGRDTEAFF. As DNA, the CDR3 is TGTGCCAGCAGTTTTTCCCGAGGACGAGACACTGAAGCTTTCTTT.